The subject of this entry is one T cell receptor beta chain. What it binds is unknown. This entry is derived from a study of PD-1 blockade in mismatch repair-deficient tumors. Produced via immunoSEQ multiplex PCR; TCRdb's table is partial and in-frame only. Of 120,000 or so clones in the sample, around 86% are singletons; the top ten hold roughly 13%. The germline V and J ends were trimmed by 5 bases and 5 bases, with 11 bases remaining between them. The CDR3 is made up of 13 amino acids. The germline V gene encodes CDR1 MGHRA and CDR2 YSYEKL. Study-level points and caveats: Tumor-resident clones, often undetectable pretreatment in blood, expanded then contracted after pembrolizumab.

A few pembrolizumab responders had their TCRs sequenced. The source is an adult with mismatch repair-deficient cancer. The material sequenced was peripheral blood, taken 44 weeks after starting pembrolizumab. The V call is TRBV4-1, the J call TRBJ2-3; no definite D call. Here the CDR3 reads CASSNRAEDTQYF. The CDR3 DNA reads as TGCGCCAGCAGCAACCGGGCCGAAGATACGCAGTATTTT.